The clone carrying this TCR beta chain was counted once. Its antigen is as yet unknown. The sample is drawn from a study of cytomegalovirus exposure and HLA in healthy donors. Study conclusions and caveats: In a later analysis, compared with equally common non-associated chains, HLA-associated beta chains were more expanded. A list of about 180 TCR beta chains associated with cytomegalovirus was given.

The PCR ran on 60 Vbeta and 13 Jbeta primers. Repertoires were generated with immunoSEQ multiplex PCR, while TCRdb's copy carries only in-frame clones and drops some. The sample holds about 92,000 clones; 81% are singletons and the top ten take 1.2%. Healthy bone marrow donors made up the donor group. The trim removed 4 bases at V and 2 bases at J, leaving 7 bases unmatched. This CDR3 region has 15 residues. Germline V gene lookup returns CDR1 SGHRS and CDR2 YFSETQ. The clonotype comes from a girl aged 2 to 9 in good health and CMV-seropositive. V gene TRBV5-1 combines with J gene TRBJ2-7, with 9 bases fitting TRBD1. Sample: PBMCs. The CDR3 here is CASSQRTGDTYEQYF. In DNA form, the CDR3 reads TGCGCCAGCAGCCAGCGGACAGGGGATACCTACGAGCAGTACTTC.